A single sample gave rise to the 22 T cell receptor beta chains below, sequenced in a study of blood T cell repertoires in COVID-19. Method: immunoSEQ multiplex PCR; TCRdb's copy keeps in-frame clones and lacks some. The repertoire includes approximately 230,000 clones, just under 85% of them detected once, and approximately 15% sits in the top ten. What was sequenced was PBMCs or T cells enriched from blood (not recorded which). The receptor set was obtained from a man aged 40-55 years who had recovered from COVID-19.

This clone was counted a single time. This chain joins TRBV19 and TRBJ2-1; 12 bases align to TRBD2. Trimming took 2 bases from V and 4 from J; bases not matched to a gene: 6. Germline V gene data show CDR1 as LNHDA and CDR2 as SQIVND (reference sequence). CDR3 length: 17 residues. For the CDR3, the DNA is TGTGCCAGTAGTATAACTGCACTAGCGGGGGGTTACAATGAGCAGTTCTTC. Encoded protein: CASSITALAGGYNEQFF.

The chain uses TRBV6-5 and TRBJ1-2; TRBD1 matches 8 bases. The J segment lost 8 bases and the V segment lost 0 bases, leaving 8 bases of the junction unmatched. CDR3 length equals 15 residues. Germline assignment: CDR1 MNHEY and CDR2 SVGAGI. The CDR3 loop is CASSYSPQTGVGYTF. The CDR3 nucleotides are TGTGCCAGCAGTTACTCGCCACAGACAGGGGTCGGCTACACCTTC.

The chain is built from TRBV6-9 and TRBJ1-6, with 10 bases aligning to TRBD1. Looked up from germline, CDR1 is MNHGY and CDR2 is SVAAGI. The trim removed 4 bases at V and 10 bases at J, leaving 7 bases unmatched. CDR3 length equals 15 residues. The CDR3 loop reads CASSFPGQGMSPLHF. DNA for the CDR3: TGTGCCAGCAGTTTTCCGGGACAGGGGATGTCACCCCTCCACTTT.

V usage is TRBV23-1 and J usage is TRBJ1-2; D gene unclear. TRBV23-1 is recorded as an ORF, its role being uncertain. The CDR3 extends over 15 amino acids. The V end lost 6 bases, the J end lost 1 base, and 15 bases lay between the germline ends. In nucleotides, the CDR3 is TGCGCCAGCAGGGAGGGCCGGGGAGGTAACTATGGCTACACCTTC. This translates into CASREGRGGNYGYTF.

This clone was observed a single time. The chain links TRBV7-2 to TRBJ1-2; D not certain. V lost 1 base and J lost 0, with 9 bases in between. The CDR3 has 15 amino acids. In germline, CDR1 is SGHTA, CDR2 FQGNSA. CDR3 bases: TGTGCCAGCAGCTTAGACCGCAACACTAACTATGGCTACACCTTC. Its translation is CASSLDRNTNYGYTF. Full variable domain (rest looked up from reference TRBV7-2 and TRBJ1-2): GAGVSQSPSNKVTEKGKDVELRCDPISGHTALYWYRQSLGQGLEFLIYFQGNSAPDKSGLPSDRFSAERTGGSVSTLTIQRTQQEDSAVYLCASSLDRNTNYGYTFGSGTRLTVV.

The chain joins TRBV5-1 to TRBJ2-6, with 7 nucleotides matching TRBD1. V dropped 4 bases and J dropped 0; count of bases not matched to a gene: 10. The CDR3 sequence is 18 residues long. Germline assignment: CDR1 SGHRS and CDR2 YFSETQ. The DNA of the CDR3 is TGCGCCAGCAGCGCAAGAGGACAGGTCCGCTCTGGGGCCAACGTCCTGACTTTC. Its protein is CASSARGQVRSGANVLTF. Complete variable domain (other parts from reference TRBV5-1 and TRBJ2-6): KAGVTQTPRYLIKTRGQQVTLSCSPISGHRSVSWYQQTPGQGLQFLFEYFSETQRNKGNFPGRFSGRQFSNSRSEMNVSTLELGDSALYLCASSARGQVRSGANVLTFGAGSRLTVL.

This clone has a handful of counts. This chain uses TRBV5-1 with TRBJ2-7; D perhaps matches TRBD1 (5 bases). The CDR3 loop spans 15 amino acids. CDR1 SGHRS and CDR2 YFSETQ come from the germline V gene. Trimming pared 3 bases from V and 2 bases from J, leaving 15 bases between. Written as DNA, the CDR3 is TGCGCCAGCAGCTCCGAGCCACAGGTTGCCTACGAGCAGTACTTC. Protein: CASSSEPQVAYEQYF. The full variable domain, rest sourced from reference TRBV5-1 and TRBJ2-7, is KAGVTQTPRYLIKTRGQQVTLSCSPISGHRSVSWYQQTPGQGLQFLFEYFSETQRNKGNFPGRFSGRQFSNSRSEMNVSTLELGDSALYLCASSSEPQVAYEQYFGPGTRLTVT.

J is TRBJ1-6 and V is TRBV3-1 (or the pseudogene TRBV3-2); no clear D. V was clipped by 7 bases and J by 11 bases, with 18 bases between them. CDR1 and CDR2 (germline): LGHDT, YNNKEL (reference sequence). The CDR3 extends over 14 amino acids. The CDR3: CASTLEGHTAPLHF. CDR3 bases: TGTGCCAGCACCCTAGAGGGCCACACCGCACCCCTCCACTTT.

This sequence joins TRBV6-5 and TRBJ2-1; TRBD1 aligns across 7 bases. J lost 2 bases, V lost 7 bases, and 8 bases had no gene match. Germline values: CDR1 MNHEY, CDR2 SVGAGI. CDR3 length: 15 amino acids. CDR3 residues: CASTVGQGAYNEQFF. In DNA, the CDR3 is TGTGCCAGCACAGTGGGCCAGGGGGCCTACAATGAGCAGTTCTTC.

The chain recombines TRBV19 with TRBJ1-5; D is possibly TRBD1 (5 bases). CDR3 size: 15 residues. The V end lost 0 bases, the J end lost 5 bases, and 11 bases lay between the germline ends. Germline V lookup: CDR1 LNHDA, CDR2 SQIVND (reference sequence). The CDR3 here is CASSIEAGQYQPQHF. In DNA, the CDR3 is TGTGCCAGTAGTATAGAGGCAGGGCAGTATCAGCCCCAGCATTTT.

The chain combines TRBV3-1 (or the pseudogene TRBV3-2) with TRBJ2-7, with no clear D. Germline CDR1 reads LGHDT; CDR2 reads YNNKEL (reference sequence). V was cut by 1 base and J by 7 bases, with 5 bases left in between. The CDR3 runs to 11 residues. CDR3 amino acids: CASSQGAEQYF. The CDR3 bases are TGTGCCAGCAGCCAAGGGGCGGAGCAGTACTTC.

This chain uses TRBV27 with TRBJ2-2, with 7 bases that match TRBD2. Per the germline V gene, CDR1 is MNHEY and CDR2 is SMNVEV (reference sequence). CDR3 size: 17 residues. V gave up 5 bases and J gave up 4 bases; unmatched junction bases: 13. In DNA form, the CDR3 reads TGTGCCAGCAGTCTAGGGAGTCCGGGGGGTCGCACCGGGGAGCTGTTTTTT. It is translated as CASSLGSPGGRTGELFF.

The rearrangement links TRBV28 to TRBJ2-2; a possible D gene is TRBD2 (5 bases). CDR3 size: 14 residues. Between the trimmed V and J ends, which lost 3 bases and 8 bases, there was a span of 13 bases. Germline V gene data show CDR1 as MDHEN and CDR2 as SYDVKM. In DNA form, the CDR3 reads TGTGCCAGCAGTTTCCGGCAAGGCGGGGGGGAGCTGTTTTTT. Translated, it gives CASSFRQGGGELFF.

The CDR3 DNA is TGCGCCAGCAGCCAAGATAGCACCACCGGAGGGGATGAGCAGTTCTTC. This encodes CASSQDSTTGGDEQFF. The chain has TRBV4-3 and TRBJ2-1; the D gene is possibly TRBD2 (6 bases). The V and J ends lost 0 bases and 8 bases respectively, with 17 bases between them. CDR3 size: 16 residues. Germline CDR1 is LGHNA and CDR2 is YSLEER.

This clone came up a few times. This sequence joins TRBV11-1 and TRBJ2-1; perhaps TRBD2 as D (7 bases). V lost 8 bases, J lost 8 bases, and 22 bases lay in between. Germline V gene sequence: CDR1 SGHAT, CDR2 FQDESV (reference sequence). The CDR3 consists of 15 residues. The CDR3 bases are TGTGCCAGCGGACCTGGGGGAGGGGGAAGAGATGAGCAGTTCTTC. Residues: CASGPGGGGRDEQFF.

The V and J genes are TRBV28 and TRBJ1-1; the match to TRBD1 covers 11 bases. V shed 2 bases and J 5 bases; nucleotides not matched to a gene: 4. Germline V gene sequence: CDR1 MDHEN, CDR2 SYDVKM. The CDR3 has 15 residues. This CDR3 reads CASSLPGQGATEAFF. The DNA of the CDR3 is TGTGCCAGCAGTTTACCAGGACAGGGGGCAACTGAAGCTTTCTTT. The whole variable domain, remainder taken from reference TRBV28 and TRBJ1-1, is DVKVTQSSRYLVKRTGEKVFLECVQDMDHENMFWYRQDPGLGLRLIYFSYDVKMKEKGDIPEGYSVSREKKERFSLILESASTNQTSMYLCASSLPGQGATEAFFGQGTRLTVV.

This clone was seen a few times. The V gene is TRBV10-3, the J gene TRBJ1-2; D remains ambiguous. The CDR3 is made up of 12 amino acids. CDR1 and CDR2 (germline): ENHRY, SYGVKD. Trimming took off 6 bases at V and 7 bases at J, with 12 bases between the two ends. Here the CDR3 reads CAIRAGGAGYTF. CDR3 in DNA: TGTGCCATCAGGGCAGGAGGTGCTGGCTACACCTTC.

The gene calls are TRBV28 and TRBJ1-4, with a possible D match to TRBD1 (6 bases). Germline CDR1 reads MDHEN; CDR2 reads SYDVKM. The CDR3 is 15 amino acids. Trimming removed 7 bases from V and 0 bases from J, with 12 bases in between. The CDR3 DNA is TGTGCCAGCAACAAAAACAGGGCAACTAATGAAAAACTGTTTTTT. It is translated as CASNKNRATNEKLFF.

The rearrangement joins TRBV4-2 to TRBJ1-5; a possible D gene is TRBD1 (5 bases). Germline assignment: CDR1 LGHNA and CDR2 YNFKEQ. Trimming shortened V by 3 bases and J by 1 base, and 7 bases separated the two germline ends. CDR3 length: 14 amino acids. CDR3 DNA: TGTGCCAGCAGCCATCCAGGGAGCAATCAGCCCCAGCATTTT. Translating it yields CASSHPGSNQPQHF.

J is TRBJ2-5 and V is TRBV7-3, with 7 bases aligning to TRBD2. Trimming at V came to 3 bases and at J to 7 bases, leaving 5 bases not matched to a gene. The CDR3 has 13 residues. Germline-derived CDR1 and CDR2 are SGHTA and FQGTGA. The CDR3 here is CASSFREGGTQYF. The CDR3, as DNA: TGTGCCAGCAGCTTTAGGGAGGGAGGGACCCAGTACTTC.

Notes on this clone: Other nucleotide sequences from this sample produce the same CDR3. The rearrangement links TRBV5-1 to TRBJ1-1; D remains ambiguous. Trimming removed 1 base from V and 1 base from J, with 8 bases in between. There are 14 residues in the CDR3. Germline V gene data show CDR1 as SGHRS and CDR2 as YFSETQ. The DNA of the CDR3 is TGCGCCAGCAGCTTGCGGGGAGAGAACACTGAAGCTTTCTTT. Protein: CASSLRGENTEAFF.

The chain is built from TRBV3-1 (or the pseudogene TRBV3-2) and TRBJ1-4, with D unclear. Trimming removed 2 bases from V and 3 bases from J, with 7 bases in between. The length of the CDR3 is 14 residues. The germline V gene encodes CDR1 LGHDT and CDR2 YNNKEL (reference sequence). The CDR3 protein is CASSQSTANEKLFF. For the CDR3, the DNA is TGTGCCAGCAGCCAATCCACAGCTAATGAAAAACTGTTTTTT.